The 19 T cell receptor beta chains in this list originate from one sample, sequenced in a study of blood T cell repertoires in COVID-19. Some clones are missing from TCRdb's copy, which holds only in-frame ones; the method was immunoSEQ multiplex PCR. The sample consists of over 300,000 clones, around 90% of them appearing once. Sequenced: peripheral blood. These receptor sequences come from a man between 18 and 29 years old with active or convalescent COVID-19.

The rearrangement uses TRBV28 and TRBJ2-5; the match to TRBD2 covers 14 bases. This CDR3 contains 19 residues. J lost 2 bases, V lost 5 bases, and 13 bases had no gene match. The germline gives CDR1 MDHEN, CDR2 SYDVKM. The CDR3: CASSLISGTSGGYQETQYF. The CDR3 bases are TGTGCCAGCAGTCTAATATCGGGGACTAGCGGGGGTTATCAAGAGACCCAGTACTTC.

The genes are TRBV4-2 and TRBJ1-4, with TRBD1 matching 7 bases. The V gene end was trimmed by 3 bases and the J gene end by 4 bases; junction bases not matched to a gene: 5. Germline CDR1 reads LGHNA; CDR2 reads YNFKEQ. This CDR3 is built from 15 residues. Here the CDR3 reads CASSHARGNNEKLFF. CDR3 bases: TGTGCCAGCAGCCACGCCAGGGGGAATAATGAAAAACTGTTTTTT.

This sequence joins TRBV14 and TRBJ2-7, with D possibly matching TRBD2 (5 bases). Germline V CDR1 and CDR2: SGHDN, FVKESK. The CDR3 has 16 residues. V lost 0 bases and J 3 bases, leaving 15 bases between the germline ends. CDR3 in DNA: TGTGCCAGCAGCCAAGATCGGACTTGGTGGGGCTACGAGCAGTACTTC. This codes for CASSQDRTWWGYEQYF.

The chain employs TRBV7-9 and TRBJ2-3; D is possibly TRBD2 (6 bases). CDR3 length: 13 amino acids. The germline CDR1 and CDR2 sequences are SEHNR and FQNEAQ (reference sequence). V lost 5 bases and J lost 5, with 11 bases in between. CDR3 nucleotide sequence: TGTGCCAGCAGCCCCACCGGGAGAGATACGCAGTATTTT. Its protein is CASSPTGRDTQYF.

CDR3 nucleotide sequence: TGTGCCAGCAGCGTAGAGCCCAGGCCCTCCTTTAGCACAGATACGCAGTATTTT. Amino acid sequence: CASSVEPRPSFSTDTQYF. The V call is TRBV9, the J call TRBJ2-3; D unresolved. Germline V gene lookup returns CDR1 SGDLS and CDR2 YYNGEE. The ends were cut back, 0 bases at V and 0 bases at J, with 17 bases in the middle. The CDR3 is 18 residues long.

The J gene is TRBJ1-1, the V gene TRBV6-5; possible D gene TRBD1, 5 bases. V lost 7 bases and J lost 8, with 14 bases in between. CDR3 length: 12 residues. Germline-derived CDR1 and CDR2 are MNHEY and SVGAGI. The CDR3: CASTNGGLEAFF. The CDR3 bases are TGTGCCAGCACCAACGGGGGACTGGAAGCTTTCTTT.

The V and J genes are TRBV7-3 and TRBJ2-3; 9 nucleotides line up with TRBD2. The CDR3 is 17 residues long. Germline CDR1 is SGHTA and CDR2 is FQGTGA. Trimming removed 2 bases from V and 3 bases from J; junction bases left unmatched: 9. The CDR3 bases are TGTGCCAGCAGCTTAGCGGCGGGGGGGCCGTGGACAGATACGCAGTATTTT. Its translation: CASSLAAGGPWTDTQYF.

The genes are TRBV10-1 and TRBJ2-7, with 9 nucleotides matching TRBD1. The V and J ends lost 11 bases and 0 bases, in that order; junction bases with no gene match: 17. This CDR3 spans 17 amino acids. CDR1 and CDR2 from the germline V gene are WNHNN and SYGVQD (reference sequence). The CDR3 spells CAAGQGTGSFSSYEQYF. Written as DNA, the CDR3 is TGCGCCGCTGGCCAGGGGACAGGGTCTTTTTCCTCCTACGAGCAGTACTTC.

Details on this clone: The same CDR3 is also encoded by other DNA sequences in this sample. In DNA form, the CDR3 reads TGTGCCAGCAGCCAAGAATGGGCCGGCGAAGCTTTCTTT. Encoded protein: CASSQEWAGEAFF. The V call is TRBV3-1 (or the pseudogene TRBV3-2), the J call TRBJ1-1, with unresolved D. Germline V gene sequence: CDR1 LGHDT, CDR2 YNNKEL (reference sequence). The CDR3 runs to 13 residues. V dropped 0 bases and J dropped 8 bases, with 10 bases sitting between them.

The chain recombines TRBV29-1 with TRBJ2-1; 12 bases fit TRBD2. This CDR3 region has 17 residues. The V and J ends lost 6 bases and 2 bases, in that order; junction bases with no gene match: 11. CDR1 SQVTM and CDR2 ANQGSEA come from the germline V gene. CDR3 sequence reads: CSVAGSSGRDPYNEQFF. CDR3 DNA: TGCAGCGTGGCGGGTTCTAGCGGGAGGGACCCCTACAATGAGCAGTTCTTC.

The genes are TRBV19 and TRBJ1-2; D gene ambiguous. V was trimmed by 8 bases and J by 8 bases, leaving 12 bases between them. Germline V CDR1 and CDR2: LNHDA, SQIVND (reference sequence). This CDR3 has 11 amino acids. DNA for the CDR3: TGTGCCAGTCGTTACGGAGGGGGCTACACCTTC. Amino acids: CASRYGGGYTF.

This chain connects TRBV29-1 to TRBJ1-2; 7 nucleotides align to TRBD1. This CDR3 comprises 15 residues. CDR1 is SQVTM, CDR2 ANQGSEA, per germline. Trimming took 6 bases from V and 1 from J; bases not matched to a gene: 11. The CDR3 spells CSVANRDSFNYGYTF. The CDR3 nucleotides read TGCAGCGTAGCTAACCGGGACAGCTTTAACTATGGCTACACCTTC.

In this sample, this clone turned up a few times. This sequence joins TRBV21-1 and TRBJ2-7; the tabulated D call, TRBD2, remains unverified against the DNA. TRBV21-1 is flagged as a pseudogene. The CDR3 spans 9 residues. CDR3 sequence reads: CARIGEQYF. CDR3 nucleotide sequence: TGTGCCAGGATCGGGGAGCAGTACTTC.

This chain joins TRBV5-4 and TRBJ2-7; 8 bases map to TRBD1. The J segment lost 0 bases and the V segment lost 6 bases, leaving 5 bases of the junction unmatched. CDR1 and CDR2 from the germline V gene are SGHNT and YYREEE (reference sequence). This CDR3 is built from 14 residues. CDR3 region: CASNRGANSYEQYF. CDR3 DNA sequence: TGTGCCAGCAACAGGGGGGCGAACTCCTACGAGCAGTACTTC.

V and J are TRBV3-1 (or the pseudogene TRBV3-2) and TRBJ1-1; no reliable D call. CDR1 and CDR2 from the germline V gene are LGHDT and YNNKEL (reference sequence). This CDR3 region has 16 residues. With 3 bases removed from V and 1 base from J, the gap between germline ends came to 15 bases. The CDR3 DNA follows: TGTGCCAGCAGCCATGCCGGGGTGGGCAGGAACACTGAAGCTTTCTTT. Translated: CASSHAGVGRNTEAFF.

The rearrangement links TRBV11-2 to TRBJ2-2, with D unclear. Germline CDR1 is SGHAT and CDR2 is FQNNGV. This CDR3 spans 14 amino acids. Deletions cut 5 bases from V and 4 bases from J, with 11 bases between. The CDR3 DNA is TGTGCCAGCAGCATCGTATGGAGCACCGGGGAGCTGTTTTTT. Translation gives CASSIVWSTGELFF.

The rearrangement uses TRBV9 and TRBJ2-7; TRBD2 agrees at 10 bases. CDR1 is SGDLS and CDR2 is YYNGEE in the germline V gene. After removal of 0 bases from V and 6 bases from J, the junction contained 18 bases not matched to a gene. This CDR3 region has 19 residues. CDR3 coding DNA: TGTGCCAGCAGCGTAGGCCCTTTTTCGAGAACTAGCGGGAACGTCGAGCAGTACTTC. Protein product: CASSVGPFSRTSGNVEQYF.

The CDR3 sequence is CASSKTGINQPQHF. DNA for the CDR3: TGTGCCAGCAGCAAGACAGGGATCAATCAGCCCCAGCATTTT. This chain connects TRBV27 to TRBJ1-5; 7 nucleotides agree with TRBD1. Germline trimming cut 6 bases from V and 3 bases from J; bases unmatched to any gene: 5. The CDR3 totals 14 residues. The germline V gene has CDR1 MNHEY and CDR2 SMNVEV (reference sequence).

The chain couples TRBV6-5 to TRBJ1-1; D is possibly TRBD1 (6 bases). In germline, CDR1 is MNHEY, CDR2 SVGAGI. The CDR3 consists of 16 residues. Trimming removed 4 bases from V and 7 bases from J, with 22 bases in between. In DNA, the CDR3 is TGTGCCAGCAGTTCCCGGACAGACCGTGGGTGGCATGAAGCTTTCTTT. It encodes CASSSRTDRGWHEAFF.